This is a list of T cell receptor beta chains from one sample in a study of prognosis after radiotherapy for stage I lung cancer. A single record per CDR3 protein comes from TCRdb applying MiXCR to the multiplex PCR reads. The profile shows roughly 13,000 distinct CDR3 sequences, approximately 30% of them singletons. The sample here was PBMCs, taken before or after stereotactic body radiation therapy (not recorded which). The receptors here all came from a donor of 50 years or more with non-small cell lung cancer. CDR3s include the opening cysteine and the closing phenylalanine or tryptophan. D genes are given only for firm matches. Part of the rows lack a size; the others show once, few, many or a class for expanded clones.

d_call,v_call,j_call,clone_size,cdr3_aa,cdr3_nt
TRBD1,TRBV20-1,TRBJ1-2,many,CSAARDSYYGYTF,TGCAGTGCAGCCCGGGACAGCTACTATGGCTACACCTTC
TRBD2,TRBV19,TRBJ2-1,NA,CASTTLAGGRSYNEQFF,TGTGCCAGTACCACCCTAGCGGGGGGAAGATCATACAATGAGCAGTTCTTC
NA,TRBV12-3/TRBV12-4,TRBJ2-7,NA,CAGSFGQGIDEKHF,NA
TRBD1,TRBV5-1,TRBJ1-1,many,CASSRTGSEGTEAFF,TGCGCCAGCAGTCGGACAGGGTCGGAGGGGACTGAAGCTTTCTTT
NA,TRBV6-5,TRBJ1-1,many,CASSYGREKTEAFF,TGTGCCAGCAGTTACGGTAGGGAGAAGACTGAAGCTTTCTTT
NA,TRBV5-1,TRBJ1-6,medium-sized,CASSWGTGNSPLHF,TGCGCCAGCAGCTGGGGGACGGGGAATTCACCCCTCCACTTT
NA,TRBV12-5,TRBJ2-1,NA,CASGPQEEGDNEQFF,TGTGCTAGTGGTCCCCAGGAAGAAGGTGACAATGAGCAGTTCTTC
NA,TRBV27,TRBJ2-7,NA,CASSKRGTRGSPYEQYF,TGTGCCAGCAGTAAGAGGGGCACTAGAGGCAGTCCCTACGAGCAGTACTTC
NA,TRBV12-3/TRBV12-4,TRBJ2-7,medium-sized,CASRTTGTYEQYF,TGTGCCAGCAGAACAACAGGGACCTACGAGCAGTACTTC
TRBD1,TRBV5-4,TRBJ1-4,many,CASSPRTGGNEKLFF,TGTGCCAGCAGCCCCAGGACAGGGGGGAACGAAAAACTGTTTTTT
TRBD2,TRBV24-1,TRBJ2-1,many,CATSEGTSRTAGFRNEQFF,TGTGCCACCAGTGAAGGGACTAGCAGGACGGCGGGTTTCCGAAATGAGCAGTTCTTC
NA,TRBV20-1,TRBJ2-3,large,CSATGTRGTDTQYF,TGCAGTGCAACCGGGACAAGGGGCACAGATACGCAGTATTTT
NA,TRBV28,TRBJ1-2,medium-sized,CATQGLYGYTF,TGTGCCACACAGGGCCTTTATGGCTACACCTTC
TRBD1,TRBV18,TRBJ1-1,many,CASSFVEGTGSIEAFF,TGTGCCAGCTCGTTCGTCGAAGGGACAGGGTCTATAGAAGCTTTCTTT
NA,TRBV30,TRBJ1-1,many,CAWSHKTGRGSTEAFF,TGTGCCTGGAGCCACAAGACGGGAAGGGGAAGCACTGAAGCTTTCTTT
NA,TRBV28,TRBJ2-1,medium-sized,CASNRPSRHEQFF,TGTGCCAGCAACAGGCCTAGCCGGCATGAGCAGTTCTTC
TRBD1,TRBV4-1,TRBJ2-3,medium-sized,CASSLDRGGSDTQYF,TGCGCCAGCAGCCTTGACAGGGGGGGGTCAGATACGCAGTATTTT